The T cell receptor (beta chain) described here comes from a study of T cell responses to AZD1222 COVID-19 vaccine. Regarding the study as a whole: Donors were largely white British and mainly female; clonal diversity was possibly underestimated.

Assay used: immunoSEQ multiplex PCR; TCRdb lists only in-frame clones, some missing. The table lists 90,000 to 120,000 clones, 80% to 95% of them singletons. In the case of this clone: No antigen is known for it.

It was second doses at about 4 or about 12 weeks that were pooled. CDR3 length: 13 amino acids. Per the germline V gene, CDR1 is MNHEY and CDR2 is SMNVEV (reference sequence). Trimming pared 4 bases from V and 4 bases from J, leaving 10 bases between. The chain uses TRBV27 and TRBJ1-2; D possibly corresponds to TRBD1 (6 bases). The clonotype comes from an adult who received the AZD1222 COVID-19 vaccine. The specimen was peripheral blood, collected 28 days after the second AZD1222 dose. The CDR3 DNA reads TGTGCCAGCAGTTGGCAGGGGACCTATGGCTACACCTTC. Encoded protein: CASSWQGTYGYTF.